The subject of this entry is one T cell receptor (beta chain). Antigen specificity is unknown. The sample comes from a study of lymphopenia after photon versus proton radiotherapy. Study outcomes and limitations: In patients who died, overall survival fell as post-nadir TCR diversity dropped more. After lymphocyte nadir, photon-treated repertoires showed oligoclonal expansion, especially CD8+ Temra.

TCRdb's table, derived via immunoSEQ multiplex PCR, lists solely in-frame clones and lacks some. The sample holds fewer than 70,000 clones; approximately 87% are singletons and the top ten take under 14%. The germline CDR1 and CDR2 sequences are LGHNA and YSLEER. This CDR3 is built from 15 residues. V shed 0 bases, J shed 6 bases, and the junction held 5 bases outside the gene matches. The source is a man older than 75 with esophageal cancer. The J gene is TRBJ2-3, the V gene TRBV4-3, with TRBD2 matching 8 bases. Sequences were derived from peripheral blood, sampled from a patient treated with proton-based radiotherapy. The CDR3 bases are TGCGCCAGCAGCCAAGAGAAGCGGGGGCATGATACGCAGTATTTT. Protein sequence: CASSQEKRGHDTQYF.